Sequencing of this T cell receptor beta chain was carried out in a study of shared clonotypes between healthy human individuals. Measured with immunoSEQ multiplex PCR; TCRdb has only the in-frame clones, and not every one. The table shows hundreds of thousands of clones, with about 95% occurring only once. Study-level points and caveats: The researchers took only blood, and tissue repertoires probably look different.

Germline assignment: CDR1 SGHDT and CDR2 YYEEEE. V lost 0 bases and J lost 6, with 6 bases in between. The CDR3 is made up of 12 amino acids. Points on this clone: Its antigen is currently unknown. The same CDR3 is also encoded by other DNA sequences in this sample.

Naivety among CD8 cells was defined by CD45RO negativity and positive CCR7 selection, thereby excluding terminally differentiated effector memory CD45RA+ cells. The chain has TRBV5-6 and TRBJ1-1; D unresolved. The sequenced sample consisted of naive CD8+ T cells sorted from blood. The TCR sequence derives from a woman aged 25 to 39 in good health. The CDR3 loop is CASSLGVAEAFF. The CDR3 DNA reads as TGTGCCAGCAGCTTGGGTGTTGCTGAAGCTTTCTTT.